The 7 T cell receptor beta chains below come from one sample, sequenced in a study of blood T cell repertoires in COVID-19. Using immunoSEQ multiplex PCR, the repertoire was profiled, and TCRdb retains in-frame clones only, with some absent. The sample has about 300,000 clones, 85% to 90% seen once; the top ten hold around 4%. Sequenced sample: PBMCs or T cells enriched from blood (not recorded which). These TCRs come from a young man who had recovered from COVID-19.

The V gene is TRBV28, the J gene TRBJ2-5, with TRBD1 as a possible D gene (5 bases). In germline, CDR1 is MDHEN, CDR2 SYDVKM. V shed 5 bases and J shed 5 bases, with 18 bases lying between them. The CDR3 consists of 15 residues. CDR3 sequence (DNA): TGTGCCAGCAGTCCTATAGGCTATAAGGGGGAGACCCAGTACTTC. This codes for CASSPIGYKGETQYF.

The chain is built from TRBV6-5 and TRBJ2-5, with TRBD1 as a possible D gene (6 bases). Germline V gene data show CDR1 as MNHEY and CDR2 as SVGAGI. The CDR3 has 15 amino acids. The V and J ends lost 5 bases and 4 bases respectively, with 17 bases between them. CDR3 in DNA: TGTGCCAGCAGTCCGCCTGGGGGCAAGGTAGAGACCCAGTACTTC. Protein product: CASSPPGGKVETQYF.

The gene calls are TRBV11-2 and TRBJ1-3; D call uncertain. V was cut by 8 bases and J by 0 bases, with 8 bases left in between. The CDR3 runs to 13 residues. Germline V lookup: CDR1 SGHAT, CDR2 FQNNGV. The CDR3 loop reads CASRRVSGNTIYF. CDR3 in DNA: TGTGCCAGCCGTCGGGTCTCTGGAAACACCATATATTTT.

This sequence joins TRBV19 and TRBJ2-7; D is undetermined. Trimming pared 1 base from V and 4 bases from J, leaving 8 bases between. The CDR3 spans 13 residues. Germline assignment: CDR1 LNHDA and CDR2 SQIVND (reference sequence). This chain's CDR3 is CASSIAEAYEQYF. Here the CDR3 DNA reads TGTGCCAGTAGTATAGCTGAGGCATACGAGCAGTACTTC.

V gene TRBV10-2 combines with J gene TRBJ2-6; tentative D call: TRBD2 (6 bases). Germline assignment: CDR1 WSHSY and CDR2 SAAADI. V was clipped by 8 bases and J by 3 bases, with 14 bases between them. The length of the CDR3 is 15 residues. The CDR3 spells CASLTGGRGANVLTF. The CDR3 DNA follows: TGCGCCAGCCTCACCGGGGGACGTGGGGCCAACGTCCTGACTTTC.

This clone was observed once. The chain employs TRBV6-1 and TRBJ1-5; D is undetermined. The germline V gene encodes CDR1 MNHNS and CDR2 SASEGT. V was cut by 2 bases and J by 5 bases, with 7 bases left in between. This CDR3 is built from 13 residues. The CDR3 is CASSELEDQPQHF. The CDR3 bases are TGTGCCAGCAGTGAATTGGAGGATCAGCCCCAGCATTTT.

The chain joins TRBV11-2 to TRBJ1-3; D is uncertain. V was shortened by 6 bases and J by 0 bases, with 9 bases between the two germline ends. This CDR3 region has 14 residues. Germline V CDR1 and CDR2: SGHAT, FQNNGV. CDR3 in DNA: TGTGCCAGCAGGGACTTACGCTCTGGAAACACCATATATTTT. It is translated as CASRDLRSGNTIYF.